What follows describes a single TCR beta chain. This sample stems from a study of blood T cell repertoires in COVID-19. This table comes from immunoSEQ multiplex PCR, and its TCRdb copy is limited to in-frame clones, with some not included. The sample shows approximately 350,000 clones, around 92% of them seen only once. Input material: peripheral blood. This TCR came from a man in his forties with acute or convalescent COVID-19.

CDR3 bases: TGTGCCAGTCGCCCAATGGGGGGAGAGCAGTACTTC. Its translation: CASRPMGGEQYF. The chain carries TRBV27 and TRBJ2-7, with D possibly matching TRBD2 (6 bases). Germline values: CDR1 MNHEY, CDR2 SMNVEV (reference sequence). The CDR3 sequence is 12 residues long. With 9 bases removed from V and 7 bases from J, the gap between germline ends came to 16 bases.